The T cell receptor (beta chain) described here comes from a study of cytomegalovirus exposure and HLA in healthy donors. The study, taken as a whole, reports: It was shown in a later analysis that HLA-associated TCR beta chains were more clonally expanded than other, equally common chains. The classifier, whose performance was assessed in both the original and validation cohorts, reportedly diagnosed cytomegalovirus status with high specificity and sensitivity.

Comments on this clone: The antigen remains unidentified.

V lost 2 bases, J lost 1 base, and 12 bases lay in between. CDR1 is SGHNT and CDR2 is YYREEE in the germline V gene (reference sequence). This CDR3 region has 15 residues. PCR primers comprised 60 Vbeta and 13 Jbeta primers. Sequencing used immunoSEQ multiplex PCR; TCRdb keeps in-frame clones, though not all of them. Of under 150,000 clones in the sample, approximately 80% are singletons; the top ten hold around 0.7%. Sequenced input: PBMCs. The V gene is TRBV5-4, the J gene TRBJ1-1; D uncertain. The TCR sequence derives from a man between 18 and 29 years old in good health and CMV-seronegative. The CDR3 reads CASSLLTAGNTEAFF. As DNA, the CDR3 is TGTGCCAGCAGCTTATTGACCGCGGGGAACACTGAAGCTTTCTTT.